The 29 T cell receptor beta chains presented below share a single source sample, sequenced in a study of early T cells in non-severe SARS-CoV-2 infection. TCRdb used MiXCR to reprocess the 5' RACE reads, holding one entry per CDR3 protein. The sample shows about 30,000 distinct CDR3 sequences, approximately 5.2% of them seen only once. The sequencing sample was made of whole blood. These receptors all come from an adult who was a healthcare worker with PCR-confirmed SARS-CoV-2 infection or an uninfected control (not recorded which).

This clonotype was seen a handful of times. The rearrangement uses TRBV7-2 and TRBJ1-2; D remains unclear. The CDR3 length is 14 residues. Trimming removed 1 base from V and 6 bases from J, with 12 bases in between. Germline CDR1 reads SGHTA; CDR2 reads FQGNSA. CDR3 sequence (DNA): TGTGCCAGCAGCTTAGGAGGATCGGGTGATGGCTACACCTTC. This encodes CASSLGGSGDGYTF.

The V gene is TRBV6-1, the J gene TRBJ2-6; D is unresolved. V lost 7 bases to trimming and J lost 8 bases, with 12 bases between them. The CDR3 spans 13 residues. Germline V gives CDR1 MNHNS, CDR2 SASEGT. The CDR3 DNA reads as TGTGCCAGCAACGACCTAGGGACCAACGTCCTGACTTTC. It translates to CASNDLGTNVLTF.

This clonotype was detected a few times. The chain links TRBV18 to TRBJ2-1; no definite D call. The CDR3 has 11 residues. Trimming removed 2 bases at V and 10 bases at J, with 6 bases between. The V gene's germline CDR1 is KGHSH and CDR2 LQKENI. The CDR3 sequence is CASSPGPEQFF. The CDR3 nucleotides are TGTGCCAGCTCACCAGGGCCGGAGCAGTTCTTC.

In this sample, this clonotype turned up a few times. The chain uses TRBV13 and TRBJ2-1; no firm D call. V lost 2 bases, J lost 9 bases, and 17 bases lay in between. The CDR3 length is 15 residues. The germline CDR1 and CDR2 sequences are PRHDT and FYEKMQ (reference sequence). This CDR3 reads CASSLTIKVLGEQFF. The CDR3 nucleotides are TGTGCCAGCAGCTTAACAATTAAGGTGCTAGGTGAGCAGTTCTTC.

The chain is built from TRBV5-5 and TRBJ1-6, with D unresolved. The CDR3 is 15 residues long. Germline lookup yields CDR1 SGHKS and CDR2 YYEKEE (reference sequence). Trimming left V 1 base short and J 8 bases short, with 13 bases between. The CDR3 DNA sequence: TGTGCCAGCAGCTTGAGAGTCGATGGGTATTCACCCCTCCACTTT. Protein product: CASSLRVDGYSPLHF.

Only a few counts were recorded for this clonotype. This chain connects TRBV2 to TRBJ1-2; D remains ambiguous. The CDR3 spans 15 residues. Germline CDR1 SNHLY, CDR2 FYNNEI. Trimming cost V 6 bases and J 4 bases, with 18 bases left between them. CDR3 nucleotide sequence: TGTGCCAGCAGCGAGACGGACGGCACAGTCTATGGCTACACCTTC. This sequence encodes CASSETDGTVYGYTF.

This sequence joins TRBV5-6 and TRBJ2-3; D gene ambiguous. The CDR3 sequence is 13 residues long. V lost 0 bases and J 5 bases, leaving 7 bases between the germline ends. The germline gives CDR1 SGHDT, CDR2 YYEEEE. The CDR3 DNA sequence: TGTGCCAGCAGCTTGGGCGGCATAGATACGCAGTATTTT. It codes for CASSLGGIDTQYF.

This clonotype was picked up many times. The chain uses TRBV19 and TRBJ1-2; D is uncertain. V was cut by 3 bases and J by 3 bases, with 14 bases left in between. This CDR3 contains 15 residues. Germline CDR1 is LNHDA and CDR2 is SQIVND (reference sequence). CDR3 sequence (DNA): TGTGCCAGTAGTATCATATACGGCCCACACTATGGCTACACCTTC. This codes for CASSIIYGPHYGYTF.

This clonotype was observed at least ten times. CDR3 in amino acids: CASSPSFGGQETQYF. CDR3 sequence (DNA): TGTGCCAGCAGTCCATCCTTCGGAGGCCAAGAGACCCAGTACTTC. The chain employs TRBV27 and TRBJ2-5, with TRBD2 as a possible D gene (5 bases). Germline V gives CDR1 MNHEY, CDR2 SMNVEV (reference sequence). This CDR3 comprises 15 residues. Deletions cut 5 bases from V and 1 base from J, with 14 bases between.

This clonotype was counted at least ten times. CDR3 protein: CASSLLAGGNYEQYF. The CDR3 DNA reads TGTGCCAGCAGCTTACTAGCGGGGGGGAACTACGAGCAGTACTTC. The gene calls are TRBV7-2 and TRBJ2-7, with 12 bases lining up with TRBD2. Germline V gives CDR1 SGHTA, CDR2 FQGNSA. V dropped 2 bases and J dropped 3; count of bases not matched to a gene: 2. The CDR3 consists of 15 residues.

This clonotype was detected many times. The rearrangement links TRBV30 to TRBJ1-1; 9 nucleotides align to TRBD1. Unmatched junction bases numbered 10, after V lost 5 bases and J lost 6 bases. The CDR3 extends over 14 amino acids. Germline loops: CDR1 GTSNPN, CDR2 SVGIG (reference sequence). CDR3 bases: TGTGCCTGGGCTCAGGACAGGGGTAGGGCTGAAGCTTTCTTT. It is translated as CAWAQDRGRAEAFF.

This clonotype was recorded many times. The V and J genes are TRBV7-6 and TRBJ1-5; D uncertain. The germline gives CDR1 SGHVS, CDR2 FNYEAQ. The CDR3 consists of 16 residues. V lost 4 bases and J lost 6, with 19 bases in between. The DNA for the CDR3 is TGTGCCAGCAGCTCGGGAGGACCCCGCGGATCTCAGCCCCAGCATTTT. This encodes CASSSGGPRGSQPQHF.

This clonotype was counted at least ten times. J is TRBJ1-1 and V is TRBV6-6; 9 positions match TRBD1. V gave up 2 bases and J gave up 5 bases; unmatched junction bases: 6. The germline V gene has CDR1 MNHNY and CDR2 SVGAGI (reference sequence). The CDR3 loop spans 15 amino acids. CDR3 in amino acids: CASSYGDRVETEAFF. The CDR3 DNA reads as TGTGCCAGCAGTTACGGGGACAGGGTAGAAACTGAAGCTTTCTTT.

Sample share makes this clonotype medium-sized. J is TRBJ2-7 and V is TRBV12-3 or TRBV12-4; D is unclear. The CDR3 is 11 amino acids. Trimming took off 5 bases at V and 2 bases at J, with 4 bases between the two ends. This chain's CDR3 is CASSTTYEQYF. The CDR3 nucleotides read TGTGCCAGCAGTACCACCTACGAGCAGTACTTC.

This clonotype was seen repeatedly, ten times or more. This chain uses TRBV20-1 with TRBJ1-1, with 7 bases matching TRBD1. The CDR3 has 15 residues. V shed 6 bases, J shed 1 base, and the junction held 11 bases outside the gene matches. CDR1 and CDR2 (germline): DFQATT, SNEGSKA (reference sequence). The CDR3 DNA follows: TGCAGTGCCCCCAGGGGGGCCGAAGGGAACACTGAAGCTTTCTTT. It encodes CSAPRGAEGNTEAFF.

Ten or more counts support this clonotype. The V and J genes are TRBV20-1 and TRBJ2-5; 8 bases are shared with TRBD1. V lost 7 bases and J lost 1; bases outside the gene matches: 5. The germline CDR1 and CDR2 sequences are DFQATT and SNEGSKA (reference sequence). The CDR3 spans 13 residues. This chain's CDR3 is CSGTGHTQETQYF. CDR3 DNA sequence: TGCAGTGGGACAGGGCATACCCAAGAGACCCAGTACTTC.

This clonotype was picked up a small number of times. The gene calls are TRBV12-3 or TRBV12-4 and TRBJ2-7; 9 bases are shared with TRBD1. With V trimmed by 7 bases and J by 3 bases, 7 bases remained unmatched. This CDR3 comprises 14 residues. The chain's CDR3 is CASTGGQGLYEQYF. CDR3 nucleotide sequence: TGTGCCAGCACCGGGGGACAGGGCCTCTACGAGCAGTACTTC.

This clonotype was counted many times. V is TRBV10-2 and J is TRBJ2-2; D is ambiguous. Germline CDR1 WSHSY, CDR2 SAAADI. V was clipped by 3 bases and J by 1 base, with 3 bases between them. The CDR3 has 13 amino acids. CDR3 amino acids: CASSEGNTGELFF. As DNA, the CDR3 is TGCGCCAGCAGTGAAGGGAACACCGGGGAGCTGTTTTTT.

V is TRBV11-3 and J is TRBJ2-2; no clear D. V was trimmed by 0 bases and J by 0 bases, leaving 14 bases between them. The CDR3 is made up of 18 amino acids. Germline V CDR1 and CDR2: SGHNT, YENEEA. This CDR3 reads CASSLEGVGYSNTGELFF. The CDR3 DNA follows: TGTGCCAGCAGCTTAGAGGGCGTGGGCTATTCGAACACCGGGGAGCTGTTTTTT.

The chain joins TRBV7-8 to TRBJ2-5, with 7 nucleotides matching TRBD1. Germline V gene sequence: CDR1 SGHVS, CDR2 FQNEAQ. The V and J ends lost 3 bases and 2 bases, in that order; junction bases with no gene match: 6. This CDR3 comprises 15 residues. The CDR3 nucleotides are TGTGCCAGCAGCTTCCGGACAGGTCGACAAGAGACCCAGTACTTC. Its translation: CASSFRTGRQETQYF.

This clonotype was detected ten times or more. The rearrangement joins TRBV6-5 to TRBJ2-7, with 7 bases aligning to TRBD1. After removal of 4 bases from V and 3 bases from J, the junction contained 6 bases not matched to a gene. This CDR3 region has 14 residues. Germline V gives CDR1 MNHEY, CDR2 SVGAGI. The CDR3 DNA reads TGTGCCAGCAGTTCCTCGACAGGGAACTACGAGCAGTACTTC. Translation: CASSSSTGNYEQYF.

Ten or more counts support this clonotype. The chain has TRBV24-1 and TRBJ2-1, with 11 positions matching TRBD2. The length of the CDR3 is 18 residues. The germline V gene encodes CDR1 KGHDR and CDR2 SFDVKD. J was trimmed by 0 bases and V by 5 bases; bases with no gene match: 8. This CDR3 is CATSGGTSGAPSYNEQFF. The CDR3 nucleotides are TGTGCCACCAGTGGAGGGACTAGCGGTGCTCCCTCCTACAATGAGCAGTTCTTC.

V gene TRBV20-1 combines with J gene TRBJ2-1; 7 bases map to TRBD1. This CDR3 is 10 amino acids long. V lost 6 bases and J lost 9; bases outside the gene matches: 2. CDR1 and CDR2 (germline): DFQATT, SNEGSKA (reference sequence). This chain's CDR3 is CSAHRGEQFF. The CDR3 DNA reads as TGCAGTGCCCACAGGGGTGAGCAGTTCTTC.

This clonotype showed up many times. The V call is TRBV4-2, the J call TRBJ1-3; possible D gene TRBD1, 6 bases. V was trimmed by 3 bases and J by 0 bases, leaving 18 bases between them. Germline values: CDR1 LGHNA, CDR2 YNFKEQ. The CDR3 has 18 residues. The CDR3: CASSQYTGRLDSGNTIYF. The CDR3 DNA reads as TGTGCCAGCAGCCAGTATACAGGGAGGTTGGACTCTGGAAACACCATATATTTT.

This clonotype showed up many times. This chain uses TRBV18 with TRBJ2-3; D is uncertain. The germline V and J ends were trimmed by 3 bases and 0 bases, with 10 bases remaining between them. The CDR3 has 15 amino acids. Germline V gene lookup returns CDR1 KGHSH and CDR2 LQKENI. This CDR3 is CASSPRRTSTDTQYF. Here the CDR3 DNA reads TGTGCCAGCTCACCCCGTCGTACTAGCACAGATACGCAGTATTTT.

This clonotype was counted between two and nine times. The chain uses TRBV7-9 and TRBJ1-2; D unresolved. The CDR3 is 14 amino acids. Trimming took off 5 bases at V and 4 bases at J, with 14 bases between the two ends. Germline CDR1 and CDR2: SEHNR and FQNEAQ (reference sequence). For the CDR3, the DNA is TGTGCCAGCAGCCCCCAGTCCTATCCCTATGGCTACACCTTC. It encodes CASSPQSYPYGYTF.

The chain has TRBV7-9 and TRBJ2-2, with TRBD1 as a possible D gene (5 bases). V lost 8 bases to trimming and J lost 4 bases, with 17 bases between them. The CDR3 extends over 15 amino acids. Germline-derived CDR1 and CDR2 are SEHNR and FQNEAQ (reference sequence). The DNA for the CDR3 is TGTGCCAGCGGGCTACTTGGGGCAGTCACCGGGGAGCTGTTTTTT. Its translation is CASGLLGAVTGELFF.

This clonotype appeared many times. This chain links TRBV20-1 with TRBJ2-5, with D possibly being TRBD2 (6 bases). The CDR3 runs to 19 residues. Looked up from germline, CDR1 is DFQATT and CDR2 is SNEGSKA (reference sequence). The V and J ends lost 5 bases and 5 bases respectively, with 33 bases between them. CDR3 DNA: TGCAGTGCTCCCCAACTAGGGAGCTCAACCGTGGGAGGCCCCGAGACCCAGTACTTC. It specifies CSAPQLGSSTVGGPETQYF.

This clonotype was counted at least ten times. The chain carries TRBV12-3 or TRBV12-4 and TRBJ2-7; 9 bases fit TRBD2. CDR3 length: 15 residues. V trimming: 7 bases; J trimming: 4 bases; junction bases outside the gene matches: 11. The CDR3 reads CASTMTGTSLYEQYF. DNA for the CDR3: TGTGCCAGCACGATGACCGGGACTAGCTTATACGAGCAGTACTTC.